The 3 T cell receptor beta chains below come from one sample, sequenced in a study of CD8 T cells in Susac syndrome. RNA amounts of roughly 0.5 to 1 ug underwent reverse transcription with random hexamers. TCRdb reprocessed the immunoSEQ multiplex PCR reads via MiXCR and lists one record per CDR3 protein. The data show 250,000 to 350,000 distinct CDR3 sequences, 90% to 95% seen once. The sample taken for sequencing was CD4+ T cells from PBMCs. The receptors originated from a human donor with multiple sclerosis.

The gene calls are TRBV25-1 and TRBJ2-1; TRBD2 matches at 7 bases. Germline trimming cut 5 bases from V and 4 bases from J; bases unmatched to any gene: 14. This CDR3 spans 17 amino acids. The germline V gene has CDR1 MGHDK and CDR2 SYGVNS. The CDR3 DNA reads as TGTGCCAGCAGTCCCTCGAGGAGGGAGGGTTGGTACAATGAGCAGTTCTTC. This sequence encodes CASSPSRREGWYNEQFF.

The CDR3 protein is CASSYSGRYQNTEAFF. CDR3 sequence (DNA): TGTGCCAGCAGTTACTCCGGACGGTACCAGAACACTGAAGCTTTCTTT. The V call is TRBV6-5, the J call TRBJ1-1; D call uncertain. CDR3 length equals 16 residues. The germline V and J ends were trimmed by 0 bases and 1 base, with 12 bases remaining between them. Germline CDR1 is MNHEY and CDR2 is SVGAGI.

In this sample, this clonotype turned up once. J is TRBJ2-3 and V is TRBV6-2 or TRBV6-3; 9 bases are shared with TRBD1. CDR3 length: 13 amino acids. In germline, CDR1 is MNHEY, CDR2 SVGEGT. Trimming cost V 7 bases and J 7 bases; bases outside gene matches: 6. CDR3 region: CASNQGTGNTQYF. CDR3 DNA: TGTGCCAGCAACCAGGGGACAGGGAATACGCAGTATTTT.